The 28 T cell receptor beta chains given below trace back to one sample, sequenced in a study of radiation and T cells in renal cell carcinoma. Regarding time point: blood 2 weeks post-SBRT. Treatment defined: 15 Gy SBRT to primary tumor, nephrectomy 4 weeks later. Some clones are missing from TCRdb's copy, which holds only in-frame ones; the method was immunoSEQ multiplex PCR. The table lists approximately 75,000 clones, 82% of them singletons, with approximately 6% in the top ten. The sequencing used blood, collected from a patient whose treatment included radiotherapy and nephrectomy. Every receptor here comes from a man aged 55 to 70 with renal cell carcinoma.

J is TRBJ1-3 and V is TRBV19; D gene uncertain. Germline V gene data show CDR1 as LNHDA and CDR2 as SQIVND (reference sequence). Trimming shortened V by 7 bases and J by 2 bases, and 18 bases separated the two germline ends. The CDR3 spans 16 residues. CDR3 region: CASTALDPSAGNTIYF. In nucleotides, the CDR3 is TGTGCCAGTACCGCCCTCGACCCCTCGGCTGGAAACACCATATATTTT.

The chain carries TRBV11-3 and TRBJ2-2; 7 nucleotides align to TRBD1. The CDR3 has 15 amino acids. The germline V gene encodes CDR1 SGHNT and CDR2 YENEEA. With 2 bases clipped from V and 3 bases from J, the junction kept 3 bases outside the gene matches. CDR3 nucleotide sequence: TGTGCCAGCAGCTTAAGGACAGGTGACACCGGGGAGCTGTTTTTT. This sequence encodes CASSLRTGDTGELFF.

The CDR3 region has the DNA TGCGCCAGCAGCCAAGATCGGGACTCCGGCTACGAGCAGTACTTC. This encodes CASSQDRDSGYEQYF. The chain carries TRBV4-1 and TRBJ2-7; TRBD2 is a possible D gene (6 bases). The CDR3 consists of 15 residues. Germline CDR1 reads MGHRA; CDR2 reads YSYEKL. V lost 0 bases to trimming and J lost 3 bases, with 12 bases between them.

The sample holds a few counts of this clone. V gene TRBV25-1 combines with J gene TRBJ2-1; 7 bases are a match to TRBD1. Germline lookup yields CDR1 MGHDK and CDR2 SYGVNS. This CDR3 spans 13 amino acids. Trimming removed 5 bases from V and 6 bases from J; junction bases left unmatched: 4. The CDR3 region has the DNA TGTGCCAGCAGTAATCCAGGGGGCAATGAGCAGTTCTTC. Translating gives CASSNPGGNEQFF.

DNA for the CDR3: TGTGCCAGTAGCCCCTACCCTACGGGGGGCGAGCAGTACTTC. Translation gives CASSPYPTGGEQYF. The gene calls are TRBV19 and TRBJ2-7; 7 bases align to TRBD2. The CDR3 is 14 amino acids. V lost 6 bases to trimming and J lost 6 bases; unmatched junction nucleotides: 11. CDR1 and CDR2 (germline): LNHDA, SQIVND (reference sequence).

The V gene is TRBV19, the J gene TRBJ2-5; 7 bases fit TRBD1. Looked up from germline, CDR1 is LNHDA and CDR2 is SQIVND (reference sequence). This CDR3 is 16 amino acids long. The trim removed 4 bases at V and 2 bases at J, leaving 10 bases unmatched. The CDR3 DNA follows: TGTGCCAGTAGTACTTTGGCAGGGGGATCGCAAGAGACCCAGTACTTC. As protein: CASSTLAGGSQETQYF.

The genes are TRBV19 and TRBJ2-1; 9 bases align to TRBD2. Germline trimming cut 6 bases from V and 6 bases from J; bases unmatched to any gene: 12. This CDR3 contains 16 residues. Germline-derived CDR1 and CDR2 are LNHDA and SQIVND (reference sequence). As DNA, the CDR3 is TGTGCCAGTAGCCATACCGTAGTAGCGGGAGCCAATGAGCAGTTCTTC. Its protein is CASSHTVVAGANEQFF. The full variable domain, completed using reference TRBV19 and TRBJ2-1, is DGGITQSPKYLFRKEGQNVTLSCEQNLNHDAMYWYRQDPGQGLRLIYYSQIVNDFQKGDIAEGYSVSREKKESFPLTVTSAQKNPTAFYLCASSHTVVAGANEQFFGPGTRLTVL.

DNA of the CDR3: TGTGCCAGCAGCTTGGAGGAGGATACGCAGTATTTT. Protein: CASSLEEDTQYF. The V gene is TRBV5-4, the J gene TRBJ2-3; unclear D gene. V was cut by 0 bases and J by 6 bases, with 5 bases left in between. The CDR3 is made up of 12 amino acids. Germline loops: CDR1 SGHNT, CDR2 YYREEE (reference sequence).

The chain employs TRBV6-5 and TRBJ1-4; D gene unclear. The germline V gene encodes CDR1 MNHEY and CDR2 SVGAGI. With 5 bases removed from V and 8 bases from J, the gap between germline ends came to 18 bases. The CDR3 runs 15 residues. The DNA for the CDR3 is TGTGCCAGCAGTCCTTCTCTTTCTGGTTGGGAAAAACTGTTTTTT. Amino acids: CASSPSLSGWEKLFF.

This clone has a single count. The genes are TRBV19 and TRBJ2-2; a weak D match, TRBD1 (6 bases). V was cut by 6 bases and J by 4 bases, with 9 bases left in between. This CDR3 region has 13 residues. Germline CDR1 reads LNHDA; CDR2 reads SQIVND (reference sequence). CDR3 sequence reads: CASSGQTTGELFF. CDR3 DNA sequence: TGTGCCAGTAGCGGACAGACCACCGGGGAGCTGTTTTTT.

The V gene is TRBV19, the J gene TRBJ2-2, with D maybe TRBD2 (6 bases). The CDR3 is 16 amino acids. V was cut by 5 bases and J by 6 bases, with 19 bases left in between. Germline CDR1 reads LNHDA; CDR2 reads SQIVND (reference sequence). CDR3: CASSPTSGGAPGELFF. The CDR3 region has the DNA TGTGCCAGTAGTCCCACAAGCGGAGGGGCGCCCGGGGAGCTGTTTTTT. Based on the CDR3 plus reference TRBV19 and TRBJ2-2, the full variable domain is DGGITQSPKYLFRKEGQNVTLSCEQNLNHDAMYWYRQDPGQGLRLIYYSQIVNDFQKGDIAEGYSVSREKKESFPLTVTSAQKNPTAFYLCASSPTSGGAPGELFFGEGSRLTVL.

V is TRBV19 and J is TRBJ2-1; D is uncertain. The CDR3 consists of 11 residues. Between the trimmed V and J ends, which lost 3 bases and 9 bases, there was a span of 6 bases. Germline V CDR1 and CDR2: LNHDA, SQIVND (reference sequence). Here the CDR3 reads CASSILSEQFF. The CDR3 nucleotides are TGTGCCAGTAGTATCCTTTCTGAGCAGTTCTTC.

This clone was counted once. V is TRBV6-5 and J is TRBJ2-7; D is possibly TRBD1 (5 bases). CDR1 and CDR2 (germline): MNHEY, SVGAGI. The CDR3 is 13 amino acids. The V end lost 6 bases, the J end lost 4 bases, and 13 bases lay between the germline ends. CDR3 loop: CASSPAAGYEQYF. DNA of the CDR3: TGTGCCAGCAGCCCCGCGGCAGGGTACGAGCAGTACTTC.

The rearrangement uses TRBV7-9 and TRBJ2-7; 9 bases line up with TRBD1. Trimming removed 4 bases from V and 4 bases from J; junction bases left unmatched: 2. Germline assignment: CDR1 SEHNR and CDR2 FQNEAQ (reference sequence). The CDR3 spans 13 residues. CDR3 nucleotides: TGTGCCAGCAGCTGGACAGGGGTATACGAGCAGTACTTC. It yields the protein CASSWTGVYEQYF. Looking up the rest from reference TRBV7-9 and TRBJ2-7 gives the full variable domain: DTGVSQNPRHKITKRGQNVTFRCDPISEHNRLYWYRQTLGQGPEFLTYFQNEAQLEKSRLLSDRFSAERPKGSFSTLEIQRTEQGDSAMYLCASSWTGVYEQYFGPGTRLTVT.

The chain has TRBV5-5 and TRBJ2-5; D remains unclear. Trimming cost V 3 bases and J 5 bases, with 14 bases left between them. CDR1 is SGHKS and CDR2 is YYEKEE in the germline V gene (reference sequence). The CDR3 covers 14 residues. The CDR3 spells CASSSSRASETQYF. The CDR3 nucleotides read TGTGCCAGCAGCTCTTCCCGGGCCTCCGAGACCCAGTACTTC.

V gene TRBV9 combines with J gene TRBJ2-1; TRBD2 agrees at 13 bases. Trimming cost V 5 bases and J 6 bases; bases outside gene matches: 8. CDR3 size: 16 residues. Germline CDR1 and CDR2: SGDLS and YYNGEE. The CDR3 spells CASRRLAGGNSNEQFF. The CDR3 coding sequence is TGTGCCAGCAGGAGACTAGCGGGAGGCAATAGCAATGAGCAGTTCTTC.

J is TRBJ1-1 and V is TRBV4-1; D might be TRBD1 (5 bases). Per the germline V gene, CDR1 is MGHRA and CDR2 is YSYEKL. The CDR3 has 15 amino acids. The V end was cut by 4 bases, the J end by 5 bases, with 17 bases between. As DNA, the CDR3 is TGCGCCAGCAGCCTGGGGGGAGGGATGCGGACTGAAGCTTTCTTT. Translation gives CASSLGGGMRTEAFF.

This chain links TRBV5-4 with TRBJ1-2; D call uncertain. The CDR3 has 13 amino acids. V was pared by 0 bases and J by 4 bases, with 7 bases between. Germline loops: CDR1 SGHNT, CDR2 YYREEE (reference sequence). The CDR3: CASSLEGPYGYTF. For the CDR3, the DNA is TGTGCCAGCAGCTTGGAAGGGCCCTATGGCTACACCTTC.

The gene calls are TRBV6-1 and TRBJ2-5; perhaps D is TRBD1 or TRBD2 (5 bases each). The V gene lost 7 bases and the J gene lost 1 base, with 13 bases spanning the gap. Germline CDR1 is MNHNS and CDR2 is SASEGT. The CDR3 totals 14 residues. In DNA form, the CDR3 reads TGTGCCAGCACCCCAGGGAGTATCCAAGAGACCCAGTACTTC. Protein sequence: CASTPGSIQETQYF.

The chain joins TRBV6-1 to TRBJ1-3; D ambiguous. The CDR3 runs to 13 residues. CDR1 and CDR2 (germline): MNHNS, SASEGT. Trimming pared 2 bases from V and 0 bases from J, leaving 2 bases between. The CDR3 region has the DNA TGTGCCAGCAGTGAATCCTCTGGAAACACCATATATTTT. This gives the protein CASSESSGNTIYF.

V gene TRBV6-1 combines with J gene TRBJ1-5, with D perhaps TRBD1 (6 bases). The V end lost 6 bases, the J end lost 3 bases, and 12 bases lay between the germline ends. The CDR3 is 14 residues long. Germline lookup yields CDR1 MNHNS and CDR2 SASEGT. The CDR3 region has the DNA TGTGCCAGCAGCGAGGGGGGCATCAATCAGCCCCAGCATTTT. Its protein is CASSEGGINQPQHF.

The V gene is TRBV5-1, the J gene TRBJ2-5, with 8 bases that match TRBD1. CDR1 is SGHRS, CDR2 YFSETQ, per germline. This CDR3 is 14 amino acids long. V shed 4 bases and J 4 bases; nucleotides not matched to a gene: 6. Here the CDR3 reads CASSRGTGRETQYF. For the CDR3, the DNA is TGCGCCAGCAGCCGCGGGACAGGACGAGAGACCCAGTACTTC.

V is TRBV4-1 and J is TRBJ2-2, with D perhaps matching TRBD2 (6 bases). V was trimmed by 5 bases and J by 3 bases, leaving 10 bases between them. The CDR3 contains 14 residues. Germline CDR1 reads MGHRA; CDR2 reads YSYEKL. The CDR3 DNA is TGCGCCAGCAGCTGGGACTTGTACACCGGGGAGCTGTTTTTT. The encoded protein is CASSWDLYTGELFF.

Only one count was recorded for this clone. V is TRBV6-1 and J is TRBJ2-5, with 7 bases lining up with TRBD1. The germline V gene has CDR1 MNHNS and CDR2 SASEGT. The V segment lost 9 bases and the J segment 4 bases; nucleotides outside the gene matches: 8. CDR3 length equals 13 residues. CDR3 sequence reads: CASGLRGPETQYF. As DNA, the CDR3 is TGTGCCAGTGGTCTGAGGGGGCCAGAGACCCAGTACTTC.

This clone has only one observation. The genes are TRBV5-4 and TRBJ2-7; D not certain. This CDR3 contains 15 residues. Trimming pared 0 bases from V and 0 bases from J, leaving 10 bases between. Germline V gene data show CDR1 as SGHNT and CDR2 as YYREEE (reference sequence). The CDR3 is CASSLGLESSYEQYF. The CDR3, as DNA: TGTGCCAGCAGCTTGGGACTCGAGAGCTCCTACGAGCAGTACTTC.

The genes are TRBV4-1 and TRBJ2-1; D possibly matches TRBD1 or TRBD2 (7 bases each). Trimming cost V 0 bases and J 8 bases, with 11 bases left between them. This CDR3 region has 14 residues. Germline CDR1 and CDR2: MGHRA and YSYEKL. In DNA form, the CDR3 reads TGCGCCAGCAGCCAAGACAGGGGGAGGGATGAGCAGTTCTTC. Amino acids: CASSQDRGRDEQFF.

Concerning this clone: At one of its ends the junction is not consistent with the germline gene, which may arise from a read error. The chain has TRBV10-2 and TRBJ2-2; TRBD2 agrees at 9 bases. CDR1 WSHSY and CDR2 SAAADI come from the germline V gene. The CDR3 length is 16 residues. Written as DNA, the CDR3 is TGCGCCAGCAGTTCTCCTAGCGGGGCGAACATCGGGGAGCTGTTTTTT. It specifies CASSSPSGANIGELFF.

The sample holds one count of this clone. The rearrangement uses TRBV7-9 and TRBJ2-1; 7 nucleotides line up with TRBD2. V shed 2 bases, J shed 6 bases, and the junction held 7 bases outside the gene matches. Per the germline V gene, CDR1 is SEHNR and CDR2 is FQNEAQ (reference sequence). This CDR3 comprises 15 residues. CDR3 bases: TGTGCCAGCAGCTTAAGCCTAGCGGACCTCAATGAGCAGTTCTTC. Translating gives CASSLSLADLNEQFF.